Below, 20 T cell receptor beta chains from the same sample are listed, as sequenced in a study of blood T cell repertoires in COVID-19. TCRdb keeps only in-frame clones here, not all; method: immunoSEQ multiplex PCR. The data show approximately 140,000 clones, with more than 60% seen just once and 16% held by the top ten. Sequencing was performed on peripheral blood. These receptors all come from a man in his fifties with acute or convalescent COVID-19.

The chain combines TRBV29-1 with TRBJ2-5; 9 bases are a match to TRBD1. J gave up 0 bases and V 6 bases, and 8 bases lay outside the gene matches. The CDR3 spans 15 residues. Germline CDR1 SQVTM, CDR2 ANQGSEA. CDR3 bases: TGCAGCGTGAGGACAGGGGTGGGGGACCAAGAGACCCAGTACTTC. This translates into CSVRTGVGDQETQYF.

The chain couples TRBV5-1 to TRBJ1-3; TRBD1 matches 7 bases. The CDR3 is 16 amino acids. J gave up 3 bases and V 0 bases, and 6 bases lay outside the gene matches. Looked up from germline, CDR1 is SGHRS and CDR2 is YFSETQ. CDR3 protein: CASSLGLRDSGNTIYF. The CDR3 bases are TGCGCCAGCAGCTTGGGATTAAGGGACAGTGGAAACACCATATATTTT.

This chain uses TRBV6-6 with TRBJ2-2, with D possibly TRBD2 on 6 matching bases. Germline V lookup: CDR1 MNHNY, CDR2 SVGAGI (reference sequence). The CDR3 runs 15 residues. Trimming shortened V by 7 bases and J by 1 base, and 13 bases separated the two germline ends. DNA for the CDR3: TGTGCCAGCATAGGGCGACTAGGGAACACCGGGGAGCTGTTTTTT. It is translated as CASIGRLGNTGELFF.

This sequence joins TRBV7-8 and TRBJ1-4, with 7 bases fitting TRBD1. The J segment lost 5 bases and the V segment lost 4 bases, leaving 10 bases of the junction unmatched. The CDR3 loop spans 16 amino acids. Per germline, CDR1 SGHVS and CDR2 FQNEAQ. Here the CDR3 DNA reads TGTGCCAGCAGCTCTGTGAGGGACAGACCGAATGAAAAACTGTTTTTT. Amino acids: CASSSVRDRPNEKLFF. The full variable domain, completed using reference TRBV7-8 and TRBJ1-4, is GAGVSQSPRYKVAKRGQDVALRCDPISGHVSLFWYQQALGQGPEFLTYFQNEAQLDKSGLPSDRFFAERPEGSVSTLKIQRTQQEDSAVYLCASSSVRDRPNEKLFFGSGTQLSVL.

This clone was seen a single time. CDR3 DNA: TGCAGCGTTGAAGGAAGGCAGGATCGGGGAAAACTGTTTTTT. It yields the protein CSVEGRQDRGKLFF. The chain carries TRBV29-1 and TRBJ1-4; D gene ambiguous. CDR1 and CDR2 (germline): SQVTM, ANQGSEA. The V end was cut by 1 base, the J end by 10 bases, with 16 bases between. This CDR3 is 14 amino acids long.

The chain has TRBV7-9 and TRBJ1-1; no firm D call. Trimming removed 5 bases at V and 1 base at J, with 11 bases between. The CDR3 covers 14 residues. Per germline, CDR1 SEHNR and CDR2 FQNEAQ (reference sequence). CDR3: CASSPPRENTEAFF. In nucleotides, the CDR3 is TGTGCCAGCAGCCCGCCAAGAGAGAACACTGAAGCTTTCTTT.

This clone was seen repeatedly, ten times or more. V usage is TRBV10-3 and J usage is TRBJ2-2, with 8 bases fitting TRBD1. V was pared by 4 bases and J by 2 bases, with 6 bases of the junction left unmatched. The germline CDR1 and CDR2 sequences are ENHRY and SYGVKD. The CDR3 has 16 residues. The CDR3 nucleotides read TGTGCCATCAGTGGGGGACAGGTCTTCAACACCGGGGAGCTGTTTTTT. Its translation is CAISGGQVFNTGELFF.

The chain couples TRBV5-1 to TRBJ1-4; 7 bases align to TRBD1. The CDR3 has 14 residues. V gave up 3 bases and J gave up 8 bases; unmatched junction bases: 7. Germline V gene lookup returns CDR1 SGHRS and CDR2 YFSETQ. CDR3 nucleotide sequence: TGCGCCAGCAGCTCGACAGGGAATGAGGAAAAACTGTTTTTT. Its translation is CASSSTGNEEKLFF.

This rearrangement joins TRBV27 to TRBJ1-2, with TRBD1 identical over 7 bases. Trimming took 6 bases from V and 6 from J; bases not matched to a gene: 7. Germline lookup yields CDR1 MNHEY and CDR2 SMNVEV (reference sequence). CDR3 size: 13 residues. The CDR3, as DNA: TGTGCCAGCAGCAAAAACAGGGGTGATGGCTACACCTTC. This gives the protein CASSKNRGDGYTF.

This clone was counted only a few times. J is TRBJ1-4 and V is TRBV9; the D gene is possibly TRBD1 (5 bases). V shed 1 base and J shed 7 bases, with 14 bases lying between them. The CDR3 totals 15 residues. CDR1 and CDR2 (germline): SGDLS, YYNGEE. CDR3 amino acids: CASSVIGARGEKLFF. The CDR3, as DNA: TGTGCCAGCAGCGTAATCGGTGCTAGGGGTGAAAAACTGTTTTTT.

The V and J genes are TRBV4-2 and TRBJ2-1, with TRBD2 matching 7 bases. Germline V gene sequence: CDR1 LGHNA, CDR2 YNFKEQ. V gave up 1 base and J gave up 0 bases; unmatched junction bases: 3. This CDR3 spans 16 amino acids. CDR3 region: CASSQASGGSYNEQFF. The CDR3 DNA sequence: TGTGCCAGCAGCCAAGCGTCGGGGGGCTCCTACAATGAGCAGTTCTTC.

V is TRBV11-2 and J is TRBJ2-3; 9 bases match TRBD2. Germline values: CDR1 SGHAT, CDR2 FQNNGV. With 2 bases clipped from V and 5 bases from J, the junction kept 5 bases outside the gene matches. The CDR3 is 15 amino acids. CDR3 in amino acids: CASSLQASGVDTQYF. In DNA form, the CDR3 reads TGTGCCAGCAGCTTACAGGCTAGCGGGGTAGATACGCAGTATTTT.

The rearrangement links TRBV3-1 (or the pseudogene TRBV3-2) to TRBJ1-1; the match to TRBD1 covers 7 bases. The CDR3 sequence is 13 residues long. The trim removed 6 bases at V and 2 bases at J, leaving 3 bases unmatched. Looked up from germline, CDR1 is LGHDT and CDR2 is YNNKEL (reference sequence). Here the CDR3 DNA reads TGTGCCAGCAGAAGACAGGGTAACACTGAAGCTTTCTTT. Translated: CASRRQGNTEAFF.

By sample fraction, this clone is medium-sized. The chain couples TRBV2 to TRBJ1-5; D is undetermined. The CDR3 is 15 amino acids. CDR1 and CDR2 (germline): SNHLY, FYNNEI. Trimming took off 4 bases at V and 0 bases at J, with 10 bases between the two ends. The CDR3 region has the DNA TGTGCCAGCAGTGTCGACATATATAGCAATCAGCCCCAGCATTTT. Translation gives CASSVDIYSNQPQHF.

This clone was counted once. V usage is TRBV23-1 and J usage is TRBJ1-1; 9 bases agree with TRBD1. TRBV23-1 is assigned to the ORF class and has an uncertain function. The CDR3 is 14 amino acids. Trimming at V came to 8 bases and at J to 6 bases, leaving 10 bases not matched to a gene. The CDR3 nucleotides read TGCGCCAGCTTATGCGGACAGGGGTATTCTGAAGCTTTCTTT. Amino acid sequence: CASLCGQGYSEAFF.

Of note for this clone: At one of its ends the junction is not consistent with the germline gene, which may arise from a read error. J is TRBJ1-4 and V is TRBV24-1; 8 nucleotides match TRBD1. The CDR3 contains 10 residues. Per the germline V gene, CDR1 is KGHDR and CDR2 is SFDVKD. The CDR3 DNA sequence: TGCGCAGGGGGCAATGAAAAACTGTTTTTT. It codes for CAGGNEKLFF.

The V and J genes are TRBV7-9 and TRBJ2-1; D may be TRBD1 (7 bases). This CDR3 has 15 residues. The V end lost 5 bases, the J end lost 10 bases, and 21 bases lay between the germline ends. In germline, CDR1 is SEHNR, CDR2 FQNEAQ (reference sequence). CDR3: CASSTLGEGAGEQFF. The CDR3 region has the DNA TGTGCCAGCAGCACCCTGGGCGAGGGGGCGGGGGAGCAGTTCTTC.

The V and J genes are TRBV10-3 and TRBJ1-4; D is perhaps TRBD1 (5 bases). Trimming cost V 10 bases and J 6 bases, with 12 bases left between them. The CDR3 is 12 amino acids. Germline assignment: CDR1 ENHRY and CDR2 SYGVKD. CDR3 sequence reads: CATSTGDEKLFF. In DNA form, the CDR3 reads TGTGCCACCAGCACAGGAGATGAAAAACTGTTTTTT.

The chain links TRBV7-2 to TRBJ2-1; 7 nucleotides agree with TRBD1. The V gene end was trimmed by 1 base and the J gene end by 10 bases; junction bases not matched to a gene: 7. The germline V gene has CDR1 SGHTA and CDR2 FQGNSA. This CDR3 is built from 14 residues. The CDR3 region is CASSLGWDREEQFF. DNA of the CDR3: TGTGCCAGCAGCTTAGGTTGGGACAGAGAAGAGCAGTTCTTC.

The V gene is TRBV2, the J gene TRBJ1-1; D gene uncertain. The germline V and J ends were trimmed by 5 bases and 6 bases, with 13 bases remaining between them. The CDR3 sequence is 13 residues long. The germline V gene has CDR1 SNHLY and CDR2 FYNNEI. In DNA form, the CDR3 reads TGTGCCAGCAGTTCCCTTGGGCTCGCTGAAGCTTTCTTT. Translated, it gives CASSSLGLAEAFF.